Below are 27 T cell receptor beta chains sequenced from a single sample in a study of control samples from healthy donors and cancer patients. Here immunoSEQ multiplex PCR was the method, and the copy in TCRdb shows in-frame clones only, minus some. The sample holds roughly 120,000 clones; about 89% are singletons and the top ten take approximately 39%. Input material: blood. The receptors derive from a man aged 50 to 59 in good health.

The chain combines TRBV25-1 with TRBJ2-2; no firm D call. Germline V gene data show CDR1 as MGHDK and CDR2 as SYGVNS. V was pared by 3 bases and J by 1 base, with 9 bases between. The CDR3 length is 15 residues. Here the CDR3 reads CASSDPTLNTGELFF. The CDR3 DNA reads TGTGCCAGCAGTGACCCTACATTGAACACCGGGGAGCTGTTTTTT.

The V and J genes are TRBV6-1 and TRBJ2-5; 7 bases match TRBD1. Trimming at V came to 0 bases and at J to 5 bases, leaving 6 bases not matched to a gene. Germline V CDR1 and CDR2: MNHNS, SASEGT. This CDR3 is built from 15 residues. The DNA for the CDR3 is TGTGCCAGCAGTGAAGCTGTGAGGGGGCAGGAGACCCAGTACTTC. Translated, it gives CASSEAVRGQETQYF.

The gene calls are TRBV9 and TRBJ1-5; the D gene is possibly TRBD1 (5 bases). Germline V gene sequence: CDR1 SGDLS, CDR2 YYNGEE. CDR3 length equals 15 residues. V lost 4 bases and J 8 bases, leaving 19 bases between the germline ends. In DNA, the CDR3 is TGTGCCAGCAGCCCAAAGGGAGGGGTTTTTGAGCCCCAGCATTTT. This gives the protein CASSPKGGVFEPQHF.

The chain couples TRBV19 to TRBJ1-4, with 8 positions matching TRBD1. Germline V gene data show CDR1 as LNHDA and CDR2 as SQIVND (reference sequence). This CDR3 is built from 15 residues. V was clipped by 5 bases and J by 4 bases; unmatched bases: 6. The DNA of the CDR3 is TGTGCCAGTAGTCTGCTACAGGGGGTTAATGAAAAACTGTTTTTT. Translating it yields CASSLLQGVNEKLFF.

The rearrangement links TRBV2 to TRBJ1-2; D is uncertain. Per germline, CDR1 SNHLY and CDR2 FYNNEI. The CDR3 contains 13 residues. V was shortened by 6 bases and J by 4 bases, with 12 bases between the two germline ends. The CDR3 is CASRSWDGYGYTF. The CDR3 nucleotides read TGTGCCAGCAGGTCTTGGGATGGCTATGGCTACACCTTC. The whole variable domain, filled in from reference TRBV2 and TRBJ1-2, reads EPEVTQTPSHQVTQMGQEVILRCVPISNHLYFYWYRQILGQKVEFLVSFYNNEISEKSEIFDDQFSVERPDGSNFTLKIRSTKLEDSAMYFCASRSWDGYGYTFGSGTRLTVV.

The chain joins TRBV6-2 or TRBV6-3 to TRBJ2-5, with TRBD2 as a possible D gene (6 bases). Germline V gene lookup returns CDR1 MNHEY and CDR2 SVGEGT. The germline V and J ends were trimmed by 3 bases and 0 bases, with 17 bases remaining between them. The CDR3 spans 17 residues. The CDR3, as DNA: TGTGCCAGCAGTTATCCCCCCCCTAGCGCGTACCAAGAGACCCAGTACTTC. This translates into CASSYPPPSAYQETQYF.

This rearrangement joins TRBV11-2 to TRBJ2-4; 7 bases map to TRBD2. The CDR3 is made up of 15 amino acids. From germline, CDR1 is SGHAT and CDR2 FQNNGV. With V trimmed by 5 bases and J by 0 bases, 4 bases remained unmatched. CDR3 DNA sequence: TGTGCCAGCAGCCCATGGGAGGGAGCCAAAAACATTCAGTACTTC. This translates into CASSPWEGAKNIQYF.

The gene calls are TRBV19 and TRBJ1-1, with TRBD1 matching over 8 bases. The trim removed 5 bases at V and 11 bases at J, leaving 10 bases unmatched. The germline CDR1 and CDR2 sequences are LNHDA and SQIVND (reference sequence). The CDR3 covers 13 residues. The DNA of the CDR3 is TGTGCCAGTAGTCCCGACAGGGGTGCTTTGGCTTTCTTT. This encodes CASSPDRGALAFF.

V gene TRBV9 combines with J gene TRBJ1-1, with TRBD1 matching 10 bases. Losses at the gene ends were 7 bases for V and 7 bases for J; bases not matched to a gene: 7. Germline V CDR1 and CDR2: SGDLS, YYNGEE. CDR3 length: 13 residues. The CDR3 sequence: CASARQGAGEAFF. CDR3 bases: TGTGCCAGCGCTCGACAGGGGGCGGGTGAAGCTTTCTTT.

This clone was recorded a few times. The chain carries TRBV6-6 and TRBJ2-7; 8 positions agree with TRBD1. CDR1 and CDR2 (germline): MNHNY, SVGAGI (reference sequence). This CDR3 spans 15 amino acids. The J segment lost 6 bases and the V segment lost 6 bases, leaving 13 bases of the junction unmatched. CDR3 DNA sequence: TGTGCCAGCAGGGCCACAGGGGGTAGGGACGGCGAGCAGTACTTC. Translating it yields CASRATGGRDGEQYF.

This chain joins TRBV9 and TRBJ1-1; D not resolved. Trimming cost V 3 bases and J 1 base, with 7 bases left between them. The CDR3 runs to 13 residues. In germline, CDR1 is SGDLS, CDR2 YYNGEE. Here the CDR3 DNA reads TGTGCCAGCAGCGGAAGAACGAACACTGAAGCTTTCTTT. Residues: CASSGRTNTEAFF.

This clone is a singleton in its sample. V gene TRBV29-1 combines with J gene TRBJ1-2; TRBD1 might be the D (5 bases). V was trimmed by 7 bases and J by 6 bases, leaving 18 bases between them. This CDR3 comprises 13 residues. Germline lookup yields CDR1 SQVTM and CDR2 ANQGSEA. This CDR3 is CSDGADYWDGYTF. The CDR3 bases are TGCAGCGACGGGGCAGATTACTGGGATGGCTACACCTTC.

This chain links TRBV19 with TRBJ1-3; possible D gene TRBD1, 6 bases. This CDR3 has 15 residues. Deletions cut 2 bases from V and 2 bases from J, with 10 bases between. Germline V gene sequence: CDR1 LNHDA, CDR2 SQIVND (reference sequence). The CDR3 protein is CASSIYGGTGNTIYF. The CDR3 coding sequence is TGTGCCAGTAGTATATATGGGGGCACTGGAAACACCATATATTTT.

The chain couples TRBV3-1 (or the pseudogene TRBV3-2) to TRBJ1-6; the D gene is possibly TRBD1 (6 bases). The CDR3 is 15 amino acids. Germline V CDR1 and CDR2: LGHDT, YNNKEL (reference sequence). Trimming cost V 3 bases and J 8 bases, with 14 bases left between them. The CDR3 DNA is TGTGCCAGCAGCCAGGGGGCAGGGTGGGATTCACCCCTCCACTTT. This encodes CASSQGAGWDSPLHF.

This sequence joins TRBV7-8 and TRBJ1-5; D may be TRBD1 (5 bases). Germline assignment: CDR1 SGHVS and CDR2 FQNEAQ. V was clipped by 8 bases and J by 5 bases, with 10 bases between them. CDR3 length equals 12 residues. CDR3 DNA sequence: TGTGCCAGCGGGGGGGACGATCAGCCCCAGCATTTT. This sequence encodes CASGGDDQPQHF.

V usage is TRBV18 and J usage is TRBJ1-1; 7 bases agree with TRBD1. The CDR3 is 15 residues long. Germline V gene lookup returns CDR1 KGHSH and CDR2 LQKENI. Trimming removed 3 bases from V and 2 bases from J; junction bases left unmatched: 6. The CDR3 sequence: CASSPDRVRNTEAFF. For the CDR3, the DNA is TGTGCCAGCTCACCCGACAGGGTGAGAAACACTGAAGCTTTCTTT.

This clone has just one count. V and J are TRBV27 and TRBJ1-1; a possible D gene is TRBD1 (6 bases). The CDR3 contains 14 residues. The ends were cut back, 7 bases at V and 1 base at J, with 13 bases in the middle. Looked up from germline, CDR1 is MNHEY and CDR2 is SMNVEV (reference sequence). The CDR3 bases are TGTGCCAGCACTCCAGGGGCCGGGAACACTGAAGCTTTCTTT. Its protein product is CASTPGAGNTEAFF.

This chain uses TRBV5-8 with TRBJ1-5; TRBD1 matches 11 bases. The CDR3 is 16 residues long. J lost 6 bases, V lost 0 bases, and 5 bases had no gene match. Germline V gene lookup returns CDR1 SGHTS and CDR2 YDEGEE. CDR3 sequence: CASSLGDRGDSQPQHF. CDR3 bases: TGTGCCAGCAGCTTGGGGGACAGGGGGGATAGTCAGCCCCAGCATTTT.

The genes are TRBV19 and TRBJ2-5; 12 bases map to TRBD2. Trimming removed 6 bases from V and 1 base from J; junction bases left unmatched: 6. Germline V gives CDR1 LNHDA, CDR2 SQIVND (reference sequence). The CDR3 contains 16 residues. CDR3 sequence: CASSDTSGGPQETQYF. Written as DNA, the CDR3 is TGTGCCAGTAGCGACACTAGCGGGGGGCCCCAAGAGACCCAGTACTTC.

This clone showed up just once. Here the CDR3 DNA reads TGCGCCAGCAGCTTGGGCAGCCGGGACAGGGTAAACTATGGCTACACCTTC. Its translation: CASSLGSRDRVNYGYTF. The rearrangement links TRBV5-1 to TRBJ1-2; 9 bases agree with TRBD1. J was trimmed by 2 bases and V by 0 bases; bases with no gene match: 8. This CDR3 region has 17 residues. Germline V gene lookup returns CDR1 SGHRS and CDR2 YFSETQ.

The CDR3 loop is CASSTWTGTSNYGYTF. The CDR3, as DNA: TGTGCCAGTAGTACTTGGACAGGTACATCTAACTATGGCTACACCTTC. V gene TRBV19 combines with J gene TRBJ1-2; 7 bases map to TRBD1. The CDR3 is 16 residues long. J was trimmed by 0 bases and V by 4 bases; bases with no gene match: 8. From germline, CDR1 is LNHDA and CDR2 SQIVND (reference sequence).

To note about this clone: The same CDR3 can be traced to other DNA sequences in this sample. J is TRBJ2-7 and V is TRBV15; possibly TRBD1 for D (5 bases). The germline gives CDR1 LNHNV, CDR2 YYDKDF (reference sequence). The CDR3 loop spans 14 amino acids. V was pared by 0 bases and J by 3 bases, with 9 bases between. This CDR3 reads CATSRDRTNYEQYF. CDR3 DNA sequence: TGTGCCACCAGCAGAGACCGGACAAACTACGAGCAGTACTTC.

This chain uses TRBV7-6 with TRBJ1-1, with 9 bases that match TRBD1. Germline V gene data show CDR1 as SGHVS and CDR2 as FNYEAQ. This CDR3 is built from 15 residues. With 4 bases clipped from V and 1 base from J, the junction kept 4 bases outside the gene matches. In DNA form, the CDR3 reads TGTGCCAGCAGCTCAGGACAGGGGACGAACACTGAAGCTTTCTTT. Amino acids: CASSSGQGTNTEAFF.

The chain employs TRBV10-1 and TRBJ1-2, with TRBD1 as a possible D gene (6 bases). Trimming cost V 10 bases and J 2 bases, with 11 bases left between them. Germline V CDR1 and CDR2: WNHNN, SYGVQD (reference sequence). The CDR3 has 12 amino acids. The CDR3 coding sequence is TGCGCCATTCTCGGGGGCAACTATGGCTACACCTTC. This sequence encodes CAILGGNYGYTF.

This chain links TRBV6-5 with TRBJ2-1; no reliable D call. The CDR3 is 12 residues long. Trimming removed 6 bases at V and 2 bases at J, with 5 bases between. CDR1 is MNHEY, CDR2 SVGAGI, per germline. This CDR3 reads CASSKTYNEQFF. The CDR3 nucleotides are TGTGCCAGCAGCAAAACCTACAATGAGCAGTTCTTC.

The rearrangement joins TRBV2 to TRBJ1-4, with TRBD1 as a possible D gene (5 bases). Trimming stripped 3 bases from V and 2 bases from J, with 7 bases between. There are 14 residues in the CDR3. Germline V gene lookup returns CDR1 SNHLY and CDR2 FYNNEI. CDR3 amino acids: CASSDGGTNEKLFF. The CDR3 bases are TGTGCCAGCAGTGATGGGGGTACTAATGAAAAACTGTTTTTT.

The rearrangement joins TRBV6-6 to TRBJ1-1, with TRBD1 as a possible D gene (6 bases). Germline loops: CDR1 MNHNY, CDR2 SVGAGI (reference sequence). The CDR3 is 13 residues long. V was clipped by 6 bases and J by 0 bases, with 8 bases between them. The CDR3 region is CASRRTVNTEAFF. CDR3 DNA: TGTGCCAGCAGGCGGACAGTGAACACTGAAGCTTTCTTT.